Shown below are 5 T cell receptor beta chains from a single sample sequenced in a study of PD-L1 blockade in urothelial cancer. Produced via immunoSEQ multiplex PCR; TCRdb's table is partial and in-frame only. The sample consists of some 89,000 clones, approximately 87% of them appearing once. Time point described: pretreatment peripheral blood. This specimen consisted of PBMCs, obtained around atezolizumab (anti-PD-L1) treatment. These receptors originate from a man in his 60s with urothelial cancer.

This chain uses TRBV6-5 with TRBJ2-5; maybe TRBD2 (7 bases). CDR1 and CDR2 (germline): MNHEY, SVGAGI. V was pared by 6 bases and J by 0 bases, with 11 bases between. The CDR3 is 14 amino acids. The CDR3 DNA follows: TGTGCCAGCAGACAGGGAGGGAACCAAGAGACCCAGTACTTC. It codes for CASRQGGNQETQYF.

This chain joins TRBV30 and TRBJ2-7; 7 nucleotides align to TRBD1. Trimming cost V 1 base and J 4 bases; bases outside gene matches: 4. The CDR3 totals 13 residues. Germline V CDR1 and CDR2: GTSNPN, SVGIG (reference sequence). DNA for the CDR3: TGTGCCTGGAGTGGAGGGACAGCTTACGAGCAGTACTTC. It specifies CAWSGGTAYEQYF.

The J gene is TRBJ2-7, the V gene TRBV6-6; the D gene is possibly TRBD1 (5 bases). V was cut by 0 bases and J by 5 bases, with 11 bases left in between. CDR1 and CDR2 from the germline V gene are MNHNY and SVGAGI (reference sequence). The CDR3 runs to 14 residues. The CDR3 coding sequence is TGTGCCAGCAGTTACTCGCAGAAGGGGAACGAGCAGTACTTC. This gives the protein CASSYSQKGNEQYF.

This chain links TRBV5-1 with TRBJ2-7; D remains unclear. The CDR3 is 14 amino acids. Germline values: CDR1 SGHRS, CDR2 YFSETQ. Trimming pared 1 base from V and 5 bases from J, leaving 13 bases between. CDR3 loop: CASSLNGFPNEQYF. Written as DNA, the CDR3 is TGCGCCAGCAGCTTGAACGGGTTCCCCAACGAGCAGTACTTC.

The chain employs TRBV5-1 and TRBJ2-3; D perhaps matches TRBD1 (5 bases). This CDR3 contains 14 residues. Per the germline V gene, CDR1 is SGHRS and CDR2 is YFSETQ. Between the trimmed V and J ends, which lost 5 bases and 1 base, there was a span of 11 bases. The CDR3 nucleotides read TGCGCCAGCAGGTTAGGGGCCGGCACAGATACGCAGTATTTT. Its protein is CASRLGAGTDTQYF.